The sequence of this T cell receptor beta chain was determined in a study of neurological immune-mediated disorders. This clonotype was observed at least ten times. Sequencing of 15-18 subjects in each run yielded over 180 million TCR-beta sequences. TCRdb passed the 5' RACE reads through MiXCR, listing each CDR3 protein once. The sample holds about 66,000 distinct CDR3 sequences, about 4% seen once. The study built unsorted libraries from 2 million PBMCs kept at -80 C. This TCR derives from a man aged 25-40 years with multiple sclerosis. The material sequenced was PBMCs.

CDR3 amino acids: CAISEPGTPGADTQYF. In DNA, the CDR3 is TGTGCCATCAGTGAGCCCGGGACTCCGGGGGCAGATACGCAGTATTTT. V usage is TRBV10-3 and J usage is TRBJ2-3, with D possibly being TRBD2 (6 bases). Germline V CDR1 and CDR2: ENHRY, SYGVKD. V dropped 2 bases and J dropped 4 bases, with 16 bases sitting between them. The CDR3 is made up of 16 amino acids.